The rows below give T cell receptor beta chains drawn from one sample of a study of blood T cells in healthy people across ages. TCRdb re-derived calls from the 5' RACE reads in MiXCR, one entry per CDR3 protein. Here the sample spans 1.4 million to 1.5 million distinct CDR3 sequences, 42% being singletons. The sequencing input was blood. These receptors came from a young woman in good health. Each CDR3 is given with its conserved first and last residue. A D gene is named only where the DNA matches it firmly. Only some rows state a clone size, as once, few, many or a class for expanded clones.

d_call: -
j_call: TRBJ2-1
v_call: TRBV6-1
clone_size: -
cdr3_nt: TGTGCCAGCATCGACCCCATGGCCTACAATGAGCAGTTCTTC
cdr3_aa: CASIDPMAYNEQFF

d_call: -
j_call: TRBJ2-7
v_call: TRBV27
clone_size: -
cdr3_nt: TGTGCCAGCAGTCCAGGTATCGGCTGCGAGCAGTACTTC
cdr3_aa: CASSPGIGCEQYF

d_call: -
j_call: TRBJ2-1
v_call: TRBV6-2/TRBV6-3
clone_size: -
cdr3_nt: TGTGCCAGCAGTTCCCCTGCCTACAATGAGCAGTTTTTC
cdr3_aa: CASSSPAYNEQFF

d_call: -
j_call: TRBJ2-1
v_call: TRBV20-1
clone_size: few
cdr3_nt: TGCAGTGCTAGAGATAGCGGATCCTACAATGAGCAGTTCTTC
cdr3_aa: CSARDSGSYNEQFF

d_call: -
j_call: TRBJ1-3
v_call: TRBV4-1
clone_size: -
cdr3_nt: TGCGCCAGCAGCCAAGGTCTCGGGCCGGGAGCTGGAAACACCATATATTTT
cdr3_aa: CASSQGLGPGAGNTIYF

d_call: TRBD2
j_call: TRBJ2-1
v_call: TRBV7-2
clone_size: -
cdr3_nt: TGTGCCAGCAGACTAGGACTAGCGGCAGAGCAGTTCTTC
cdr3_aa: CASRLGLAAEQFF

d_call: -
j_call: TRBJ2-7
v_call: TRBV12-3/TRBV12-4
clone_size: -
cdr3_nt: TGTGCCAGCGCACAGGGAGTCCCTCCCTACGAGCAGTACTTC
cdr3_aa: CASAQGVPPYEQYF

d_call: -
j_call: TRBJ2-6
v_call: TRBV7-9
clone_size: -
cdr3_nt: TGTGCCAGCACCGGGAGCTCTGGGGCCAACGTCCTGACTTTC
cdr3_aa: CASTGSSGANVLTF

d_call: -
j_call: TRBJ1-1
v_call: TRBV5-1
clone_size: few
cdr3_nt: TGCGCCAGCAGCTTCACGCCAGCGGGGGAGATGACTGAAGCTTTCTTT
cdr3_aa: CASSFTPAGEMTEAFF

d_call: -
j_call: TRBJ2-5
v_call: TRBV5-1
clone_size: -
cdr3_nt: TGCGCCAGCAGCTTGTATGGGGACTCGTCGGAGACCCAGTACTTC
cdr3_aa: CASSLYGDSSETQYF

d_call: -
j_call: TRBJ1-4
v_call: TRBV5-1
clone_size: -
cdr3_nt: TGCGCCAGCAGATCCGGACAGACAACTAATGAAAAACTGTTTTTT
cdr3_aa: CASRSGQTTNEKLFF

d_call: -
j_call: TRBJ2-1
v_call: TRBV20-1
clone_size: -
cdr3_nt: TGCAGTGCTGTTAGGGCAGAAAAAGGGAGTGAGCAGTTCTTC
cdr3_aa: CSAVRAEKGSEQFF

d_call: -
j_call: TRBJ2-7
v_call: TRBV29-1
clone_size: -
cdr3_nt: TGCAGCGTTGTCAGCGGCATGCGGATGGGCGAGCAGTACTTC
cdr3_aa: CSVVSGMRMGEQYF

d_call: TRBD2
j_call: TRBJ2-4
v_call: TRBV24-1
clone_size: few
cdr3_nt: TGTGCCACCAGTGACCAGGGCGGGACTAGCGAAGCCAAAAACATTCAGTACTTC
cdr3_aa: CATSDQGGTSEAKNIQYF

d_call: -
j_call: TRBJ1-2
v_call: TRBV5-5
clone_size: once
cdr3_nt: TGTGCCAGCAGCTTGGATGCGCGCACGGGGAACTATGGCTACACCTTC
cdr3_aa: CASSLDARTGNYGYTF

d_call: TRBD2
j_call: TRBJ2-1
v_call: TRBV28
clone_size: -
cdr3_nt: TGTGCCAGCAGTCCATCGACTAGCGGGCTCTACAATGAGCAGTTCTTC
cdr3_aa: CASSPSTSGLYNEQFF

d_call: -
j_call: TRBJ2-3
v_call: TRBV21-1
clone_size: -
cdr3_nt: TGTGCCAGGACCCGAGGGGCGGGACAGAAGGACACAGATACGCAGTATTTT
cdr3_aa: CARTRGAGQKDTDTQYF

d_call: TRBD1
j_call: TRBJ2-1
v_call: TRBV19
clone_size: -
cdr3_nt: TGTGCCAGTAGTATGGAGGACAGGGGAATCAATGAGCAGTTCTTC
cdr3_aa: CASSMEDRGINEQFF

d_call: -
j_call: TRBJ2-7
v_call: TRBV6-6
clone_size: -
cdr3_nt: TGTGCCAGTTGGTTGGCCGGAGAGCAGTACTTC
cdr3_aa: CASWLAGEQYF

d_call: -
j_call: TRBJ1-1
v_call: TRBV4-1
clone_size: -
cdr3_nt: TGCGCCAGCAGCCATATCGCGACAGCCTCGAACACTGAAGCTTTCTTT
cdr3_aa: CASSHIATASNTEAFF

d_call: -
j_call: TRBJ2-3
v_call: TRBV20-1
clone_size: -
cdr3_nt: TGCAGTGCTAGCTTCCCGGTGGGGAGTACAGATACGCAGTATTTT
cdr3_aa: CSASFPVGSTDTQYF

d_call: TRBD2
j_call: TRBJ2-7
v_call: TRBV18
clone_size: -
cdr3_nt: TGTGCCAGCTCACCGGGCTTCGGGACTATCACCAACTACGAGCAGTACTTC
cdr3_aa: CASSPGFGTITNYEQYF

d_call: -
j_call: TRBJ2-5
v_call: TRBV5-1
clone_size: -
cdr3_nt: TGCGCCAGCAGCTTGGCCAGCTGGGTGGAAGAGACCCAGTACTTC
cdr3_aa: CASSLASWVEETQYF

d_call: TRBD2
j_call: TRBJ2-3
v_call: TRBV15
clone_size: few
cdr3_nt: TGTGCCACCAGCAGAGGGAGCGGGGACTATACGCAGTATTTT
cdr3_aa: CATSRGSGDYTQYF

d_call: TRBD1
j_call: TRBJ2-1
v_call: TRBV20-1
clone_size: -
cdr3_nt: TGCAGTGCGAGCAAAATTGCAGGGGGCCCCTTTGGCAATGAGCAGTTCTTC
cdr3_aa: CSASKIAGGPFGNEQFF

d_call: TRBD2
j_call: TRBJ2-1
v_call: TRBV12-3/TRBV12-4
clone_size: few
cdr3_nt: TGTGCCAGCAGATCCGGACTAGCGGGGGGGAATGAGCAGTTCTTC
cdr3_aa: CASRSGLAGGNEQFF

d_call: -
j_call: TRBJ2-1
v_call: TRBV7-9
clone_size: -
cdr3_nt: TGTGCCAGCAGCCGGGGTGGGGGAGACCATGAGCAGTTCTTC
cdr3_aa: CASSRGGGDHEQFF

d_call: -
j_call: TRBJ2-1
v_call: TRBV20-1
clone_size: few
cdr3_nt: TGCAGTGCTAGAGGATCGGGAGTTAACAATGAGCAGTTCTTC
cdr3_aa: CSARGSGVNNEQFF

d_call: -
j_call: TRBJ2-4
v_call: TRBV12-3/TRBV12-4
clone_size: many
cdr3_nt: TGTGCCAGCAGTTTCCTCGCCAAAAACATTCAGTACTTC
cdr3_aa: CASSFLAKNIQYF

d_call: TRBD1
j_call: TRBJ2-3
v_call: TRBV9
clone_size: -
cdr3_nt: TGTGCCAGCAGCACTAGACAGGGCCTAGGCACAGATACGCAGTATTTT
cdr3_aa: CASSTRQGLGTDTQYF

d_call: -
j_call: TRBJ2-3
v_call: TRBV20-1
clone_size: -
cdr3_nt: TGCAGTGCTAGGTTCACGATCGGCACAGATACGCAGTATTTT
cdr3_aa: CSARFTIGTDTQYF

d_call: TRBD2
j_call: TRBJ2-3
v_call: TRBV7-6
clone_size: -
cdr3_nt: TGTGCCAGCAGCTTAAGCGGACTAGCGGGAGGGCCGGCAGATACGCAGTATTTT
cdr3_aa: CASSLSGLAGGPADTQYF

d_call: -
j_call: TRBJ2-5
v_call: TRBV10-3
clone_size: few
cdr3_nt: TGTGCCATCAGGGGCAGTTCTAAAGAGACCCAGTACTTC
cdr3_aa: CAIRGSSKETQYF

d_call: TRBD1
j_call: TRBJ2-7
v_call: TRBV28
clone_size: -
cdr3_nt: TGTGCCAGCAGCACACCCGGGACAGGGTGGCCCTACGAGCAGTACTTC
cdr3_aa: CASSTPGTGWPYEQYF